This paragraph reports one T cell receptor (beta chain). Its antigen is still unknown. The data are from a study of T-cell memory formation after mild COVID-19. At the level of the study: Largely, the TCR clusters proved donor specific. Findings of the study overall: Clones contracting day 15 to 85 were balanced CD4/CD8; later expanders leaned CD4+.

Trimming stripped 4 bases from V and 2 bases from J, with 17 bases between. The CDR3 consists of 15 residues. In germline, CDR1 is DFQATT, CDR2 SNEGSKA (reference sequence). From 5'RACE with constant-segment primers came TCR alpha and TCR beta cDNA libraries that carried sample barcodes and UMIs. TCRdb called the 5' RACE reads again in MiXCR, with one record for every CDR3 protein. The sample includes 400,000 or so distinct CDR3 sequences, around 18% of them seen just once. Sequencing used PBMCs or a T cell subset sorted from them (not recorded which). This sequence joins TRBV20-1 and TRBJ2-5, with D perhaps TRBD2 (6 bases). This clonotype was sampled from an adult woman who had mild COVID-19 (a few samples of this study predate the infection). Cell type and time point are not known. The CDR3 spells CSATPQEGKQETQYF. The CDR3, as DNA: TGCAGTGCTACCCCGCAGGAGGGGAAACAAGAGACCCAGTACTTC.